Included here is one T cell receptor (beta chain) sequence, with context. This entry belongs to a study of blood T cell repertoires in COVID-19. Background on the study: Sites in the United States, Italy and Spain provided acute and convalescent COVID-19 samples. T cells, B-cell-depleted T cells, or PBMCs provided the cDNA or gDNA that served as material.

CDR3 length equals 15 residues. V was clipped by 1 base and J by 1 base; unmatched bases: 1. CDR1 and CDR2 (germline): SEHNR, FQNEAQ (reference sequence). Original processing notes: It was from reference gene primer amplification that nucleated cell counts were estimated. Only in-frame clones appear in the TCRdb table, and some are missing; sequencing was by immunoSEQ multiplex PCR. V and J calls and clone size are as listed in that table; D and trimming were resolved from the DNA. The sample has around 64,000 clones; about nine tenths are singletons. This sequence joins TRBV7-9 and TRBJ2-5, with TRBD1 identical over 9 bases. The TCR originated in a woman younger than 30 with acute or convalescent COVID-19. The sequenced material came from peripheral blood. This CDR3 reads CASSLGQGGQETQYF. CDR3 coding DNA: TGTGCCAGCAGCTTAGGACAGGGGGGCCAAGAGACCCAGTACTTC.